The clone carrying this T cell receptor (beta chain) occurred a few times. Its target is unknown. The data belong to a study of CD8+ T cells in alopecia areata. Overall study results and limits: It was observed that many expanded lesional clones persisted in scalp and blood during tofacitinib. Clonality was higher in lesional than normal scalp, especially in alopecia totalis/universalis.

TCR sequencing used cDNA made by reverse transcription of extracted RNA. The assay was immunoSEQ multiplex PCR, and TCRdb's table has in-frame clones only and misses some. The sample consists of about 70,000 clones, roughly 28% of them appearing once. The treatment is: oral pan-JAK inhibitor, 5-10 mg twice daily. The trim removed 0 bases at V and 6 bases at J, leaving 6 bases unmatched. The CDR3 runs 15 residues. CDR1 and CDR2 (germline): ENHRY, SYGVKD. This receptor was taken from a human donor with alopecia areata. The material sequenced was CD8+ T cells sorted from blood, taken at week 4, from a patient treated with tofacitinib. The chain recombines TRBV10-3 with TRBJ2-7; 9 positions match TRBD1. CDR3 sequence reads: CAISESGTGLGEQYF. The CDR3 DNA reads TGTGCCATCAGTGAGTCCGGGACAGGGTTGGGCGAGCAGTACTTC.